The next 14 T cell receptor beta chains were all read from a single sample in a study of T cells in tuberculosis. Measured with immunoSEQ multiplex PCR; TCRdb has only the in-frame clones, and not every one. The table includes around 30,000 clones, 80% to 95% detected once. Sequenced: PBMCs. Every receptor here comes from a donor aged 5 to 30 with latent tuberculosis or without tuberculosis infection.

This chain uses TRBV15 with TRBJ2-1, with 7 nucleotides matching TRBD2. Germline CDR1 is LNHNV and CDR2 is YYDKDF (reference sequence). Losses at the gene ends were 7 bases for V and 0 bases for J; bases not matched to a gene: 9. This CDR3 comprises 16 residues. The CDR3: CATKHGGGSSYNEQFF. The CDR3 DNA follows: TGTGCCACCAAGCATGGGGGGGGGAGCTCCTACAATGAGCAGTTCTTC.

The chain is built from TRBV11-2 and TRBJ1-1; TRBD1 is a possible D gene (5 bases). This CDR3 spans 15 amino acids. Germline-derived CDR1 and CDR2 are SGHAT and FQNNGV. V shed 0 bases and J shed 1 base, with 9 bases lying between them. The CDR3 region has the DNA TGTGCCAGCAGCTTAGACGGGGGGTGGAACACTGAAGCTTTCTTT. It is translated as CASSLDGGWNTEAFF.

The chain recombines TRBV10-3 with TRBJ1-4, with D perhaps matching TRBD1 (5 bases). CDR1 is ENHRY, CDR2 SYGVKD, per germline. The V end lost 3 bases, the J end lost 8 bases, and 10 bases lay between the germline ends. The CDR3 has 13 residues. CDR3 in DNA: TGTGCCATCAGTGACAGGGTCTGGGAAAAACTGTTTTTT. It yields the protein CAISDRVWEKLFF.

The V call is TRBV10-3, the J call TRBJ1-1; 9 nucleotides align to TRBD1. The junction had 11 bases not matched to a gene; V was cut back by 10 bases and J by 11 bases. The CDR3 sequence is 12 residues long. The germline CDR1 and CDR2 sequences are ENHRY and SYGVKD. CDR3 coding DNA: TGTGCCACAAGGGGACAGGGTTTGGACGCTTTCTTT. Its protein product is CATRGQGLDAFF.

This clone showed up just once. The rearrangement links TRBV29-1 to TRBJ1-1; tentatively, D is TRBD1 (5 bases). Trimming removed 4 bases at V and 8 bases at J, with 11 bases between. The CDR3 spans 11 residues. CDR1 and CDR2 from the germline V gene are SQVTM and ANQGSEA. CDR3 bases: TGCAGCGTTGGGGGCTCCCAAGAAGCTTTCTTT. This gives the protein CSVGGSQEAFF.

This clone appeared once. This chain links TRBV19 with TRBJ1-5; D is ambiguous. V was shortened by 3 bases and J by 9 bases, with 18 bases between the two germline ends. The CDR3 sequence is 15 residues long. Germline V gene sequence: CDR1 LNHDA, CDR2 SQIVND (reference sequence). CDR3: CASSISRYRGGPQHF. The CDR3 bases are TGTGCCAGTAGTATTAGCCGCTACCGAGGTGGGCCCCAGCATTTT.

The J gene is TRBJ1-5, the V gene TRBV18; TRBD1 matches at 8 bases. V lost 3 bases to trimming and J lost 6 bases; unmatched junction nucleotides: 13. The CDR3 covers 17 residues. Germline CDR1 reads KGHSH; CDR2 reads LQKENI. This chain's CDR3 is CASSPYNGQGRGQPQHF. In nucleotides, the CDR3 is TGTGCCAGCTCACCCTACAACGGACAGGGTAGGGGTCAGCCCCAGCATTTT.

The chain has TRBV6-1 and TRBJ2-2, with 7 bases matching TRBD1. Germline V gives CDR1 MNHNS, CDR2 SASEGT. The CDR3 extends over 14 amino acids. V lost 7 bases to trimming and J lost 7 bases; unmatched junction nucleotides: 9. CDR3 DNA sequence: TGTGCCAGCAATTCTCGGGACAGCGGCGGGGAGCTGTTTTTT. Amino acid sequence: CASNSRDSGGELFF.

V and J are TRBV7-6 and TRBJ2-3; D may be TRBD2 (5 bases). V was trimmed by 4 bases and J by 5 bases, leaving 13 bases between them. Germline V gene sequence: CDR1 SGHVS, CDR2 FNYEAQ. The CDR3 is 14 amino acids. The CDR3 DNA is TGTGCCAGCAGCTCACGGCGCCGGGGAGATACGCAGTATTTT. Its protein product is CASSSRRRGDTQYF.

The chain has TRBV29-1 and TRBJ1-1; possibly TRBD1 for D (6 bases). The CDR3 extends over 14 amino acids. Trimming took 6 bases from V and 3 from J, leaving 17 bases between them. Looked up from germline, CDR1 is SQVTM and CDR2 is ANQGSEA. CDR3 region: CSVPLDGQHTEAFF. CDR3 nucleotide sequence: TGCAGCGTGCCACTGGATGGACAGCACACTGAAGCTTTCTTT. The complete variable domain, with remaining parts taken from reference TRBV29-1 and TRBJ1-1, reads SAVISQKPSRDICQRGTSLTIQCQVDSQVTMMFWYRQQPGQSLTLIATANQGSEATYESGFVIDKFPISRPNLTFSTLTVSNMSPEDSSIYLCSVPLDGQHTEAFFGQGTRLTVV.

This sequence joins TRBV2 and TRBJ2-3; D is possibly TRBD2 (6 bases). The CDR3 runs 13 residues. Germline V gene sequence: CDR1 SNHLY, CDR2 FYNNEI. V was cut by 4 bases and J by 8 bases, with 13 bases left in between. CDR3 nucleotide sequence: TGTGCCAGCAGTGTGTCTAGCGACGGTACGCAGTATTTT. Translating it yields CASSVSSDGTQYF. The full variable domain, completed using reference TRBV2 and TRBJ2-3, is EPEVTQTPSHQVTQMGQEVILRCVPISNHLYFYWYRQILGQKVEFLVSFYNNEISEKSEIFDDQFSVERPDGSNFTLKIRSTKLEDSAMYFCASSVSSDGTQYFGPGTRLTVL.

This chain uses TRBV5-5 with TRBJ2-7, with 8 positions matching TRBD1. Trimming at V came to 0 bases and at J to 3 bases, leaving 5 bases not matched to a gene. The CDR3 has 15 amino acids. Germline CDR1 reads SGHKS; CDR2 reads YYEKEE (reference sequence). This CDR3 is CASSLGRQGIYEQYF. The CDR3 bases are TGTGCCAGCAGCTTGGGTAGACAGGGGATCTACGAGCAGTACTTC.

CDR3 DNA: TGTGCCAGCAGTGAAAGAGGTGTAGCTTTCTTT. Its translation: CASSERGVAFF. This chain joins TRBV2 and TRBJ1-1; D is unresolved. CDR3 length equals 11 residues. In germline, CDR1 is SNHLY, CDR2 FYNNEI. Trimming stripped 2 bases from V and 10 bases from J, with 8 bases between. The whole variable domain, remainder taken from reference TRBV2 and TRBJ1-1, is EPEVTQTPSHQVTQMGQEVILRCVPISNHLYFYWYRQILGQKVEFLVSFYNNEISEKSEIFDDQFSVERPDGSNFTLKIRSTKLEDSAMYFCASSERGVAFFGQGTRLTVV.

This chain links TRBV14 with TRBJ2-1; D possibly corresponds to TRBD1 (6 bases). The CDR3 sequence is 12 residues long. The germline V and J ends were trimmed by 3 bases and 10 bases, with 10 bases remaining between them. Germline V CDR1 and CDR2: SGHDN, FVKESK. For the CDR3, the DNA is TGTGCCAGCAGCCATGGGGGCGTGGAGCAGTTCTTC. This codes for CASSHGGVEQFF.